This TCR beta chain is drawn from a study of blood T cells in healthy people across ages. With regard to this clonotype: Its target is not known.

Findings of the study overall: Across samples, TCR beta diversity tracked strongly with naive T cell percentage. Diversity was higher, and naive CD4+ cells more numerous, in long-lived donors than in aged donors.

Together with a sample-barcoded 5' primer, a J-beta primer mix was included in a second PCR lasting about 6 to 11 cycles. Paired-end reads containing CDR3 totaled no fewer than 3 million for each sample. TCRdb reprocessed the 5' RACE reads via MiXCR and lists one record per CDR3 protein. The top ten clones hold about 11% of a sample with some 1.6 million distinct CDR3 sequences, about 31% of them seen once. This CDR3 has 13 amino acids. The germline gives CDR1 DFQATT, CDR2 SNEGSKA (reference sequence). Trimming cost V 5 bases and J 5 bases, with 15 bases left between them. The receptor comes from a woman in her twenties or thirties in good health. This chain links TRBV20-1 with TRBJ2-5; no clear D gene. Sequencing used blood. DNA of the CDR3: TGCAGTGCTGCCCCCCATGGCGAGGAGACCCAGTACTTC. It specifies CSAAPHGEETQYF.